This TCR beta chain came from a study of chemoradiotherapy in HPV16-positive cancers. Findings and limits, study-wide: HPV-specific T cells were functionally defined from only a couple of HPV16-positive patients.

This table comes from immunoSEQ multiplex PCR, and its TCRdb copy is limited to in-frame clones, with some not included. The table has under 35,000 clones, roughly 93% seen once. This clone was counted once. Its target is unknown. Germline V gene data show CDR1 as SEHNR and CDR2 as FQNEAQ (reference sequence). Trimming took 5 bases from V and 2 from J; bases not matched to a gene: 4. CDR3 length equals 15 residues. The sequences come from blood, collected from a patient who underwent chemoradiotherapy. V is TRBV7-9 and J is TRBJ2-7; 12 bases match TRBD2. The TCR comes from a human donor with HPV-associated anogenital cancer. In DNA form, the CDR3 reads TGTGCCAGCAGCCCCTCTAGCGGGAGGGCCTACGAGCAGTACTTC. Translated: CASSPSSGRAYEQYF.